These 32 T cell receptor beta chains share one sample of origin, sequenced in a study of shared clonotypes between healthy human individuals. Data came from immunoSEQ multiplex PCR; TCRdb stores just in-frame clones and leaves some out. The repertoire holds about 2.4 million clones, with approximately 93% as singletons. The specimen was naive CD4+ T cells from PBMCs. Subset reported: CD45RA+ positively selected. The source of these receptors is a man younger than 30 in good health. Some clones in this sample may be carry-over from other donors' samples.

This rearrangement joins TRBV7-3 to TRBJ2-7; D perhaps matches TRBD2 (6 bases). The CDR3 covers 13 residues. The germline CDR1 and CDR2 sequences are SGHTA and FQGTGA. V lost 2 bases and J lost 5, with 10 bases in between. CDR3 DNA sequence: TGTGCCAGCAGCTTAGATCGGGAGAACGAGCAGTACTTC. Translated: CASSLDRENEQYF.

The V call is TRBV7-3, the J call TRBJ2-1; no firm D call. The CDR3 sequence is 17 residues long. Germline lookup yields CDR1 SGHTA and CDR2 FQGTGA. Trimming took 1 base from V and 4 from J, leaving 17 bases between them. The CDR3 coding sequence is TGTGCCAGCAGCTTAAGTGCGACTCCGGGTTCTTACAATGAGCAGTTCTTC. Translated, it gives CASSLSATPGSYNEQFF.

CDR3 DNA: TGTGCCAGCAGCCCACCCGTCGGGGAGCTGTTTTTT. Encoded protein: CASSPPVGELFF. The chain links TRBV9 to TRBJ2-2; D unclear. CDR1 SGDLS and CDR2 YYNGEE come from the germline V gene. The CDR3 loop spans 12 amino acids. V was shortened by 4 bases and J by 7 bases, with 8 bases between the two germline ends.

The V gene is TRBV18, the J gene TRBJ2-2; no definite D call. V was shortened by 1 base and J by 1 base, with 7 bases between the two germline ends. Germline CDR1 is KGHSH and CDR2 is LQKENI. There are 15 residues in the CDR3. CDR3 coding DNA: TGTGCCAGCTCACCACTATCCGAGAACACCGGGGAGCTGTTTTTT. Its translation is CASSPLSENTGELFF. Full variable domain (missing parts from reference TRBV18 and TRBJ2-2): NAGVMQNPRHLVRRRGQEARLRCSPMKGHSHVYWYRQLPEEGLKFMVYLQKENIIDESGMPKERFSAEFPKEGPSILRIQQVVRGDSAAYFCASSPLSENTGELFFGEGSRLTVL.

This clone was observed once. J is TRBJ2-7 and V is TRBV6-5, with 9 bases matching TRBD1. The CDR3 runs to 16 residues. Losses at the gene ends were 0 bases for V and 6 bases for J; bases not matched to a gene: 9. Germline assignment: CDR1 MNHEY and CDR2 SVGAGI. DNA for the CDR3: TGTGCCAGCAGTTACTCGAGTACAGGGGGCGGAGGCGAGCAGTACTTC. Amino acids: CASSYSSTGGGGEQYF.

The chain combines TRBV5-1 with TRBJ2-5, with D uncertain. The CDR3 sequence is 15 residues long. Trimming removed 0 bases at V and 0 bases at J, with 9 bases between. Germline V CDR1 and CDR2: SGHRS, YFSETQ. The CDR3 is CASSLGPTYQETQYF. The CDR3 region has the DNA TGCGCCAGCAGCTTGGGACCGACGTACCAAGAGACCCAGTACTTC.

J is TRBJ2-5 and V is TRBV5-1, with 9 bases that match TRBD2. The J call may not be correct, given that the DNA end is closer to TRBJ2-7. There are 15 residues in the CDR3. The germline V gene encodes CDR1 SGHRS and CDR2 YFSETQ. CDR3 nucleotide sequence: TGCGCCAGCAGCCTGGGAATGACTAGCGGCTACGAGCAGTACTTC. Its translation is CASSLGMTSGYEQYF.

The chain recombines TRBV28 with TRBJ1-2; 8 nucleotides line up with TRBD1. The V gene's germline CDR1 is MDHEN and CDR2 SYDVKM. V dropped 5 bases and J dropped 7; count of bases not matched to a gene: 9. The CDR3 loop spans 14 amino acids. DNA for the CDR3: TGTGCCAGCAGTCTTCGGACAGGGTGGAGTGGCTACACCTTC. It encodes CASSLRTGWSGYTF.

The V gene is TRBV5-1, the J gene TRBJ2-5, with TRBD1 as a possible D gene (5 bases). The CDR3 runs to 13 residues. Trimming shortened V by 5 bases and J by 5 bases, and 13 bases separated the two germline ends. Germline CDR1 and CDR2: SGHRS and YFSETQ. The CDR3 reads CASRKGPGETQYF. CDR3 DNA sequence: TGCGCCAGCAGGAAGGGGCCCGGGGAGACCCAGTACTTC.

The genes are TRBV7-9 and TRBJ2-1, with 7 bases matching TRBD2. The CDR3 is 13 amino acids. CDR1 SEHNR and CDR2 FQNEAQ come from the germline V gene (reference sequence). The V and J ends lost 6 bases and 7 bases, in that order; junction bases with no gene match: 6. The CDR3 DNA sequence: TGTGCCAGCAGGTCGGGGGGTATTAATGAGCAGTTCTTC. This gives the protein CASRSGGINEQFF.

This rearrangement joins TRBV7-2 to TRBJ2-2; 16 bases fit TRBD2. This CDR3 is built from 15 residues. Germline V CDR1 and CDR2: SGHTA, FQGNSA. J lost 7 bases, V lost 6 bases, and 2 bases had no gene match. The CDR3 DNA sequence: TGTGCCAGCAGAGGGACTAGCGGGAGGGGCGGGGAGCTGTTTTTT. Translated: CASRGTSGRGGELFF.

The CDR3 reads CASSEARTSGVTDTQYF. CDR3 nucleotides: TGTGCCAGCAGTGAAGCGCGGACTAGCGGGGTCACAGATACGCAGTATTTT. The chain couples TRBV2 to TRBJ2-3; 12 positions agree with TRBD2. The CDR3 contains 17 residues. With V trimmed by 0 bases and J by 2 bases, 3 bases remained unmatched. The V gene's germline CDR1 is SNHLY and CDR2 FYNNEI.

The rearrangement links TRBV7-9 to TRBJ2-7; D may be TRBD2 (6 bases). Germline V gene sequence: CDR1 SEHNR, CDR2 FQNEAQ (reference sequence). The CDR3 covers 13 residues. V shed 4 bases and J shed 4 bases, with 11 bases lying between them. The CDR3 coding sequence is TGTGCCAGCAGCTGGGCCGGGGGTTACGAGCAGTACTTC. Translated, it gives CASSWAGGYEQYF.

This clone has just one count. The same CDR3 arises from other DNA sequences in this sample as well. The rearrangement uses TRBV29-1 and TRBJ2-5; D tentatively reads TRBD1 or TRBD2 (5 bases each). With 2 bases removed from V and 5 bases from J, the gap between germline ends came to 12 bases. CDR3 length equals 13 residues. Germline CDR1 and CDR2: SQVTM and ANQGSEA. Here the CDR3 reads CSVERGRRETQYF. DNA of the CDR3: TGCAGCGTTGAAAGGGGACGCCGCGAGACCCAGTACTTC.

V usage is TRBV28 and J usage is TRBJ2-7; 9 bases map to TRBD1. Germline V gene lookup returns CDR1 MDHEN and CDR2 SYDVKM. The CDR3 sequence is 16 residues long. V trimming: 1 base; J trimming: 4 bases; junction bases outside the gene matches: 8. CDR3 sequence: CASSLSPGTGQYEQYF. The CDR3 nucleotides read TGTGCCAGCAGTTTATCCCCGGGGACAGGGCAGTACGAGCAGTACTTC.

The chain has TRBV5-1 and TRBJ1-1; D unclear. CDR3 length equals 14 residues. Germline V CDR1 and CDR2: SGHRS, YFSETQ. V gave up 2 bases and J gave up 2 bases, with 10 bases separating them. In DNA form, the CDR3 reads TGCGCCAGCAGCTTCCTCCAGGATAACACTGAAGCTTTCTTT. Protein: CASSFLQDNTEAFF.

Regarding this clone: The junction does not match germline at one end; this may be a read error. V is TRBV6-6 and J is TRBJ2-7, with TRBD1 matching 7 bases. The length of the CDR3 is 13 residues. From germline, CDR1 is MNHNY and CDR2 SVGAGI (reference sequence). CDR3 nucleotides: TGTGCCAGCAGTTCCGGGACAGTCTACGAGCAGTGCTTC. It yields the protein CASSSGTVYEQCF.

This clone showed up just a few times. The gene calls are TRBV7-2 and TRBJ1-1, with D possibly matching TRBD1 (5 bases). Germline-derived CDR1 and CDR2 are SGHTA and FQGNSA. The V end was cut by 6 bases, the J end by 3 bases, with 11 bases between. The CDR3 has 13 amino acids. CDR3 loop: CASRIRGYTEAFF. CDR3 in DNA: TGTGCCAGCAGAATTCGGGGGTACACTGAAGCTTTCTTT.

CDR3 protein: CASSPSRSAGNTIYF. CDR3 coding DNA: TGCGCCAGCAGCCCCTCCCGCTCGGCTGGAAACACCATATATTTT. The J gene is TRBJ1-3, the V gene TRBV5-1; unclear D gene. CDR3 length: 15 residues. Between the trimmed V and J ends, which lost 4 bases and 2 bases, there was a span of 13 bases. Germline loops: CDR1 SGHRS, CDR2 YFSETQ.

The chain carries TRBV29-1 and TRBJ2-3; no reliable D call. Per the germline V gene, CDR1 is SQVTM and CDR2 is ANQGSEA. The CDR3 spans 13 residues. Trimming cost V 4 bases and J 2 bases, with 10 bases left between them. The CDR3 loop reads CSVVGRATDTQYF. The DNA of the CDR3 is TGCAGCGTTGTGGGCAGAGCCACAGATACGCAGTATTTT.

CDR3 region: CASSQATGANVLTF. CDR3 DNA sequence: TGTGCCAGCAGCCAGGCGACTGGGGCCAACGTCCTGACTTTC. The rearrangement uses TRBV4-2 and TRBJ2-6; D is uncertain. Germline V gives CDR1 LGHNA, CDR2 YNFKEQ. The CDR3 runs to 14 residues. The V gene lost 3 bases and the J gene lost 2 bases, with 5 bases spanning the gap.

The V call is TRBV5-1, the J call TRBJ2-1, with 12 bases that match TRBD2. CDR3 length: 16 residues. Germline values: CDR1 SGHRS, CDR2 YFSETQ. Trimming at V came to 1 base and at J to 9 bases, leaving 8 bases not matched to a gene. DNA of the CDR3: TGCGCCAGCAGCTTGACCCCTAGCGGGAGGGCCGGTGAGCAGTTCTTC. Its protein is CASSLTPSGRAGEQFF.

The chain links TRBV6-1 to TRBJ2-7, with unresolved D. The CDR3 loop spans 14 amino acids. The germline V gene has CDR1 MNHNS and CDR2 SASEGT. V was clipped by 2 bases and J by 0 bases, with 8 bases between them. CDR3 residues: CASSENPSSYEQYF. The CDR3 bases are TGTGCCAGCAGTGAAAACCCGAGCTCCTACGAGCAGTACTTC.

The rearrangement joins TRBV5-1 to TRBJ2-3; D not certain. CDR1 is SGHRS and CDR2 is YFSETQ in the germline V gene. Deletions cut 3 bases from V and 5 bases from J, with 10 bases between. CDR3 size: 13 residues. Here the CDR3 DNA reads TGCGCCAGCAGCTCCGGACGAGAAGATACGCAGTATTTT. This translates into CASSSGREDTQYF.

The chain has TRBV7-2 and TRBJ1-2; 8 nucleotides line up with TRBD1. Germline CDR1 is SGHTA and CDR2 is FQGNSA. This CDR3 has 14 amino acids. V trimming: 1 base; J trimming: 4 bases; junction bases outside the gene matches: 2. The CDR3 protein is CASSLGDRPYGYTF. The CDR3, as DNA: TGTGCCAGCAGCTTAGGGGACAGGCCCTATGGCTACACCTTC.

This sequence joins TRBV30 and TRBJ2-3, with 14 bases lining up with TRBD2. The CDR3 covers 16 residues. CDR1 GTSNPN and CDR2 SVGIG come from the germline V gene (reference sequence). J lost 0 bases, V lost 8 bases, and 7 bases had no gene match. CDR3 coding DNA: TGTGCCCGGGGGACTAGCGGGAGTCCTAGCACAGATACGCAGTATTTT. Amino acid sequence: CARGTSGSPSTDTQYF.

J is TRBJ2-7 and V is TRBV10-3; the match to TRBD2 covers 7 bases. J gave up 4 bases and V 6 bases, and 9 bases lay outside the gene matches. Germline CDR1 reads ENHRY; CDR2 reads SYGVKD. This CDR3 contains 14 residues. For the CDR3, the DNA is TGTGCCATCAGCCCGCCGGGGGGAAAATACGAGCAGTACTTC. Translation gives CAISPPGGKYEQYF.

The chain has TRBV2 and TRBJ2-3; perhaps TRBD1 as D (5 bases). V was clipped by 4 bases and J by 4 bases, with 12 bases between them. CDR1 and CDR2 (germline): SNHLY, FYNNEI. The CDR3 spans 14 residues. CDR3 sequence: CASSVGVRSDTQYF. DNA of the CDR3: TGTGCCAGCAGTGTAGGGGTAAGATCAGATACGCAGTATTTT.

The chain combines TRBV2 with TRBJ1-5; the D gene is possibly TRBD1 (5 bases). CDR1 and CDR2 (germline): SNHLY, FYNNEI. The V gene lost 6 bases and the J gene lost 9 bases, with 12 bases spanning the gap. CDR3 length: 12 residues. CDR3 sequence (DNA): TGTGCCAGCAGATGGGGGTTAATGCCCCAGCATTTT. Its translation is CASRWGLMPQHF. Looking up the rest from reference TRBV2 and TRBJ1-5 gives the full variable domain: EPEVTQTPSHQVTQMGQEVILRCVPISNHLYFYWYRQILGQKVEFLVSFYNNEISEKSEIFDDQFSVERPDGSNFTLKIRSTKLEDSAMYFCASRWGLMPQHFGDGTRLSIL.

The CDR3 is CASSPTAQETQYF. In DNA form, the CDR3 reads TGTGCCAGCAGCCCAACTGCCCAAGAGACCCAGTACTTC. The chain carries TRBV7-3 and TRBJ2-5; D remains unclear. V lost 5 bases, J lost 1 base, and 8 bases lay in between. The germline gives CDR1 SGHTA, CDR2 FQGTGA. The CDR3 length is 13 residues.

DNA of the CDR3: TGCGCCAGCAGCCAAGAGGGCAGCTCTGGCTATGGCTACACCTTC. Translating it yields CASSQEGSSGYGYTF. The chain combines TRBV4-1 with TRBJ1-2, with D unclear. The CDR3 spans 15 residues. The germline V and J ends were trimmed by 0 bases and 4 bases, with 12 bases remaining between them. Looked up from germline, CDR1 is MGHRA and CDR2 is YSYEKL.

This clone was detected only once. The genes are TRBV23-1 and TRBJ1-1; D ambiguous. TRBV23-1 is labeled an ORF, and its function is uncertain. Trimming cost V 5 bases and J 7 bases, with 17 bases left between them. This CDR3 contains 14 residues. The CDR3 DNA reads TGCGCCAGCAGTTCCACGGGGATTTTGGGTGAAGCTTTCTTT. This codes for CASSSTGILGEAFF.